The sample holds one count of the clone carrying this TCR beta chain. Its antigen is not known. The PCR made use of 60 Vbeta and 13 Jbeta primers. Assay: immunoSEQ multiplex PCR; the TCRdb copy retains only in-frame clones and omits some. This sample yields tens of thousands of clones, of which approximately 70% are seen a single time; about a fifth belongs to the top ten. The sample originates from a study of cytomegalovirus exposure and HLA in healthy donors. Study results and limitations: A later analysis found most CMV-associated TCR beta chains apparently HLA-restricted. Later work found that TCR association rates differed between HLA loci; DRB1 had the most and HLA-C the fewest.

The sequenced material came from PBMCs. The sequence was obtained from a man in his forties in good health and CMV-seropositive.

CDR3 sequence reads: CASSPGTGTNNEQFF. In DNA, the CDR3 is TGTGCCAGCAGCCCCGGGACAGGGACTAACAATGAGCAGTTCTTC. The rearrangement joins TRBV11-3 to TRBJ2-1, with 9 positions matching TRBD1. Per the germline V gene, CDR1 is SGHNT and CDR2 is YENEEA. V was clipped by 5 bases and J by 5 bases; unmatched bases: 7. The CDR3 loop spans 15 amino acids. The variable domain in full, completed from reference TRBV11-3 and TRBJ2-1, reads EAGVVQSPRYKIIEKKQPVAFWCNPISGHNTLYWYLQNLGQGPELLIRYENEEAVDDSQLPKDRFSAERLKGVDSTLKIQPAELGDSAVYLCASSPGTGTNNEQFFGPGTRLTVL.